Included here is one TCR beta chain sequence, with context. Its antigen is not known. The data are from a study of T cell responses to AZD1222 COVID-19 vaccine. Notes on the study in general: Sampling captured repertoires only after the peak T cell response. Spike was spanned by vaccine-associated CD4 TCRs, which were dominant at 160-218 and 743-854. A mostly white British donor set with more females was recruited, and clonal diversity was possibly underestimated. Only a handful of AZD1222 recipients, roughly 6 in all, had baseline seropositivity.

This CDR3 contains 15 residues. Losses at the gene ends were 6 bases for V and 3 bases for J; bases not matched to a gene: 8. The germline CDR1 and CDR2 sequences are LNHNV and YYDKDF (reference sequence). The protocol was immunoSEQ multiplex PCR, while the TCRdb copy is restricted to in-frame clones and leaves out a portion. The sample records 150,000 to 200,000 clones, approximately 90% being singletons. The sequence was obtained from an adult who received the AZD1222 COVID-19 vaccine. The V gene is TRBV15, the J gene TRBJ2-7; TRBD1 agrees at 10 bases. The source was peripheral blood, collected 28 days after the second AZD1222 dose. The CDR3 sequence: CATRDRDRGGYEQYF. As DNA, the CDR3 is TGTGCCACCAGGGACCGGGACAGGGGAGGCTACGAGCAGTACTTC.